These 19 T cell receptor beta chains came from one sample sequenced in a study of blood T cell repertoires in COVID-19 (TCRdb year 2020). Libraries were constructed by the immunoSEQ multiplex PCR assay. Held by TCRdb, this immuneACCESS table contains in-frame sequences only and omits some clones. Under half of the omission traces to an unresolved V gene where checked; the cause of the rest is unknown. This sample holds 80,000 to 95,000 clones; around 90% were observed only once. 3% of the sample is in the top ten clones. Sequencing input: peripheral blood. These receptors came from a woman aged 45-59 years with active or convalescent COVID-19.

The J gene is TRBJ2-1, the V gene TRBV3-1 (or the pseudogene TRBV3-2); D gene unclear. This CDR3 is built from 15 residues. The V gene's germline CDR1 is LGHDT and CDR2 YNNKEL (reference sequence). Trimming removed 0 bases at V and 7 bases at J, with 13 bases between. The CDR3 DNA reads TGTGCCAGCAGCCAAGATTTAGTTAGCTTGAATGAGCAGTTCTTC. It encodes CASSQDLVSLNEQFF.

Note on this clone: A read error may account for a junction end that differs from germline. The gene calls are TRBV7-2 and TRBJ2-5; TRBD2 matches at 9 bases. The CDR3 extends over 15 amino acids. Per germline, CDR1 SGHTA and CDR2 FQGNSA. For the CDR3, the DNA is TGTGCCAGCAGCCTAGCGGGGCCTAATAGGGAGACCCAGTACTTC. Protein product: CASSLAGPNRETQYF.

The V call is TRBV25-1, the J call TRBJ1-4; 8 bases map to TRBD1. Germline CDR1 MGHDK, CDR2 SYGVNS. CDR3 length: 15 amino acids. V lost 3 bases, J lost 3 bases, and 3 bases stayed unmatched. The CDR3 protein is CASSDPQGANEKLFF. CDR3 nucleotides: TGTGCCAGCAGTGACCCACAGGGGGCTAATGAAAAACTGTTTTTT.

The gene calls are TRBV30 and TRBJ1-2, with TRBD1 identical over 8 bases. The CDR3 totals 15 residues. V was clipped by 3 bases and J by 4 bases; unmatched bases: 10. CDR1 and CDR2 (germline): GTSNPN, SVGIG (reference sequence). CDR3 nucleotides: TGTGCCTGGAGAAGAGACAGGGGAAACCTCTATGGCTACACCTTC. It specifies CAWRRDRGNLYGYTF.

V gene TRBV6-2 or TRBV6-3 combines with J gene TRBJ2-1; D uncertain. This CDR3 region has 14 residues. CDR1 is MNHEY and CDR2 is SVGEGT in the germline V gene. Trimming pared 5 bases from V and 3 bases from J, leaving 11 bases between. This chain's CDR3 is CASSRGQIYNEQFF. DNA of the CDR3: TGTGCCAGCAGTCGAGGTCAAATCTACAATGAGCAGTTCTTC.

The chain employs TRBV2 and TRBJ2-3; 10 bases fit TRBD1. CDR3 size: 13 residues. CDR1 is SNHLY, CDR2 FYNNEI, per germline. Trimming cost V 7 bases and J 4 bases; bases outside gene matches: 2. The CDR3: CASKDRGADTQYF. The CDR3 bases are TGTGCCAGCAAGGACAGGGGGGCAGATACGCAGTATTTT.

The rearrangement joins TRBV3-1 (or the pseudogene TRBV3-2) to TRBJ2-7, with 12 bases matching TRBD2. The CDR3 spans 15 residues. J lost 3 bases, V lost 5 bases, and 5 bases had no gene match. Germline CDR1 and CDR2: LGHDT and YNNKEL (reference sequence). The CDR3 DNA follows: TGTGCCAGCAGCGAGACTAGCGGGGGAGGCTACGAGCAGTACTTC. Protein sequence: CASSETSGGGYEQYF.

The rearrangement uses TRBV3-1 (or the pseudogene TRBV3-2) and TRBJ1-3; 11 nucleotides line up with TRBD1. Germline assignment: CDR1 LGHDT and CDR2 YNNKEL (reference sequence). Unmatched junction bases numbered 16, after V lost 0 bases and J lost 3 bases. The CDR3 has 21 amino acids. In DNA form, the CDR3 reads TGTGCCAGCAGCCAAGATTCGTCTTCAGGACAGGGGGCTCAAAGTGGAAACACCATATATTTT. Its protein product is CASSQDSSSGQGAQSGNTIYF.

V and J are TRBV27 and TRBJ2-4; TRBD1 is a possible D gene (6 bases). This CDR3 region has 15 residues. The germline CDR1 and CDR2 sequences are MNHEY and SMNVEV (reference sequence). Deletions cut 3 bases from V and 1 base from J, with 10 bases between. The CDR3 nucleotides read TGTGCCAGCAGTTTGACCCAGGGGGCCAAAAACATTCAGTACTTC. Residues: CASSLTQGAKNIQYF.

This chain joins TRBV9 and TRBJ2-5; D is unclear. Trimming cost V 2 bases and J 4 bases, with 6 bases left between them. CDR1 and CDR2 (germline): SGDLS, YYNGEE. The CDR3 has 12 residues. CDR3 nucleotides: TGTGCCAGCAGCGTCCTCGGAGAGACCCAGTACTTC. Amino acid sequence: CASSVLGETQYF.

V gene TRBV7-2 combines with J gene TRBJ1-6; weak D call: TRBD1 (5 bases). V dropped 1 base and J dropped 8 bases, with 12 bases sitting between them. The CDR3 extends over 15 amino acids. Germline-derived CDR1 and CDR2 are SGHTA and FQGNSA. The CDR3 DNA reads TGTGCCAGCAGCTTAGGGGCAGGGTTGCATTCACCCCTCCACTTT. This encodes CASSLGAGLHSPLHF.

CDR3: CASSFGLAGHTGELFF. The CDR3 region has the DNA TGTGCCAGCAGCTTTGGACTAGCGGGGCACACCGGGGAGCTGTTTTTT. V is TRBV9 and J is TRBJ2-2; 12 bases match TRBD2. The CDR3 covers 16 residues. The germline CDR1 and CDR2 sequences are SGDLS and YYNGEE. The V and J ends lost 4 bases and 3 bases, in that order; junction bases with no gene match: 4.

The chain carries TRBV19 and TRBJ2-1, with D tentatively TRBD2 (5 bases). The CDR3 is 12 amino acids. Germline V gene sequence: CDR1 LNHDA, CDR2 SQIVND (reference sequence). For the CDR3, the DNA is TGTGCGTCTTTGGACTTGGGGAATGAGCAGTTCTTC. Translating it yields CASLDLGNEQFF. The full variable domain, with the rest looked up from reference TRBV19 and TRBJ2-1, is DGGITQSPKYLFRKEGQNVTLSCEQNLNHDAMYWYRQDPGQGLRLIYYSQIVNDFQKGDIAEGYSVSREKKESFPLTVTSAQKNPTAFYLCASLDLGNEQFFGPGTRLTVL.

The DNA for the CDR3 is TGTGCCAGCCTGAACCACCGGGACATTTACTCTCTGTACTTC. This translates into CASLNHRDIYSLYF. The V and J genes are TRBV2 and TRBJ2-7; the D gene is possibly TRBD1 (6 bases). Germline V CDR1 and CDR2: SNHLY, FYNNEI. Trimming shortened V by 8 bases and J by 12 bases, and 26 bases separated the two germline ends. There are 14 residues in the CDR3.

The chain couples TRBV7-2 to TRBJ1-6; 9 bases are shared with TRBD1. The junction had 14 bases not matched to a gene; V was cut back by 7 bases and J by 7 bases. The V gene's germline CDR1 is SGHTA and CDR2 FQGNSA. There are 17 residues in the CDR3. DNA for the CDR3: TGTGCCAGCACCCTATGGGGGACCGGGACAGGGAATTCACCCCTCCACTTT. It encodes CASTLWGTGTGNSPLHF.

This clone was seen a handful of times. The chain carries TRBV7-3 and TRBJ1-1; D may be TRBD1 (6 bases). This CDR3 is 16 amino acids long. The germline V gene encodes CDR1 SGHTA and CDR2 FQGTGA. Deletions cut 5 bases from V and 0 bases from J, with 16 bases between. CDR3 region: CASSLQGTGLNTEAFF. CDR3 DNA sequence: TGTGCCAGCAGCCTACAGGGTACGGGCTTGAACACTGAAGCTTTCTTT.

The chain has TRBV11-2 and TRBJ2-1; tentative D call: TRBD1 (6 bases). The germline CDR1 and CDR2 sequences are SGHAT and FQNNGV. V was clipped by 3 bases and J by 0 bases, with 18 bases between them. The CDR3 loop spans 18 amino acids. CDR3 region: CASSFHVQGISSYNEQFF. Here the CDR3 DNA reads TGTGCCAGCAGCTTCCATGTACAGGGAATTAGCTCCTACAATGAGCAGTTCTTC.

The V gene is TRBV25-1, the J gene TRBJ1-5, with a tentative D call TRBD1 (6 bases). This CDR3 contains 14 residues. Per the germline V gene, CDR1 is MGHDK and CDR2 is SYGVNS. The V and J ends lost 2 bases and 7 bases respectively, with 12 bases between them. CDR3 amino acids: CASSENRVGQPQHF. The CDR3 DNA follows: TGTGCCAGCAGTGAAAACAGGGTTGGCCAGCCCCAGCATTTT.

This chain links TRBV6-5 with TRBJ1-3; D is perhaps TRBD1 (6 bases). With 8 bases removed from V and 0 bases from J, the gap between germline ends came to 11 bases. Germline values: CDR1 MNHEY, CDR2 SVGAGI. The CDR3 runs 14 residues. The CDR3 DNA reads as TGTGCCAGCTGGACAGCGAGCTCTGGAAACACCATATATTTT. As protein: CASWTASSGNTIYF.